This TCR beta chain was identified in a study of OX40 agonist ivuxolimab in advanced cancers. Overall study: The dose-escalation group included hepatocellular carcinoma, melanoma, renal cell carcinoma and head and neck cancer.

Autoimmune disease history or systemic immunosuppression led to patients being barred. Assay: immunoSEQ multiplex PCR; the TCRdb copy retains only in-frame clones and omits some. Of tens of thousands of clones detected, 80% to 95% appear once; the ten largest clones hold 0.25% to 0.35%. V dropped 4 bases and J dropped 0 bases, with 10 bases sitting between them. In germline, CDR1 is SGHNT, CDR2 YYREEE (reference sequence). The CDR3 totals 14 residues. The TCR was taken from an adult with an advanced solid tumor such as melanoma, head and neck, liver or kidney cancer. Sample: CD4+ or CD8+ T cells sorted from blood, taken in a trial of the OX40 agonist ivuxolimab. The gene calls are TRBV5-4 and TRBJ2-5; D ambiguous. The CDR3 region has the DNA TGTGCCAGCAGCGTACCGGGCTACCAAGAGACCCAGTACTTC. Encoded protein: CASSVPGYQETQYF.